Listed below are T cell receptor beta chains from one sample, sequenced in a study of T cell responses to AZD1222 COVID-19 vaccine. Assay: immunoSEQ multiplex PCR; the TCRdb copy retains only in-frame clones and omits some. Among about 70,000 clones, approximately 81% were seen once, and the ten largest hold about 20%. This specimen consisted of peripheral blood, obtained on day 0 of AZD1222 vaccination. The receptors shown here come from an adult in good health. Both conserved end residues are part of each CDR3. The D gene is left open where the match is weak. A row's size may be missing; if present it is once, few, many or a size class.

d_call,clone_size,v_call,j_call,cdr3_aa,cdr3_nt
-,many,TRBV7-9,TRBJ1-2,CASSLTAGHGYTF,TGTGCCAGCAGCTTAACGGCAGGGCATGGCTACACCTTC
-,-,TRBV6-2/TRBV6-3,TRBJ2-3,CASSSELSTDTQYF,TGTGCCAGCAGTTCAGAACTTAGCACAGATACGCAGTATTTT
TRBD1,-,TRBV29-1,TRBJ1-1,CSVSWTGNTEAFF,TGCAGCGTTTCTTGGACAGGGAACACTGAAGCTTTCTTT
TRBD2,-,TRBV15,TRBJ2-1,CATSRDRSGLAVPEQFF,TGTGCCACCAGCAGAGACCGCTCGGGACTAGCGGTTCCTGAGCAGTTCTTC
-,-,TRBV27,TRBJ1-1,CASKGVRNTEAFF,TGTGCCAGCAAGGGGGTGCGGAACACTGAAGCTTTCTTT
-,-,TRBV12-3/TRBV12-4,TRBJ1-3,CASSFGGNTIYF,TGTGCCAGCAGTTTTGGCGGAAACACCATATATTTT
TRBD2,-,TRBV7-9,TRBJ2-3,CASSAGLATWADTQYF,TGTGCCAGCAGCGCCGGACTAGCGACCTGGGCAGATACGCAGTATTTT
TRBD1,-,TRBV6-1,TRBJ1-5,CASSEPRQGVNF,TGTGCCAGCAGTGAGCCCAGACAGGGGGTAAATTTT
TRBD2,-,TRBV29-1,TRBJ2-5,CSVGGLAGGGETQYF,TGCAGCGTTGGGGGACTAGCGGGAGGAGGAGAGACCCAGTACTTC
TRBD1,-,TRBV30,TRBJ1-1,CAWSRQGGAFF,TGTGCCTGGAGTCGACAGGGAGGGGCTTTCTTT
-,once,TRBV7-2,TRBJ2-7,CASSLEGPSYEQYF,TGTGCCAGCAGCTTAGAGGGACCGTCTTACGAGCAGTACTTC
-,-,TRBV7-8,TRBJ1-2,CASSLEGLGYGYTF,TGTGCCAGCAGCTTAGAGGGTCTGGGCTATGGCTACACCTTC
-,-,TRBV12-3/TRBV12-4,TRBJ1-4,CASSLAGTEKLFF,TGTGCCAGCAGTTTAGCGGGAACCGAAAAACTGTTTTTT
TRBD1,-,TRBV5-8,TRBJ2-7,CASNFRQGGEQYF,TGTGCCAGCAACTTCCGACAGGGTGGGGAGCAGTACTTC
TRBD1,-,TRBV5-1,TRBJ1-2,CASSTGQGFNYGYTF,TGCGCCAGCAGCACTGGACAGGGATTTAACTATGGCTACACCTTC
-,-,TRBV3-1/TRBV3-2,TRBJ1-5,CASSQLGSGDQPQHF,TGTGCCAGCAGCCAACTAGGCTCGGGGGATCAGCCCCAGCATTTT
-,-,TRBV6-2/TRBV6-3,TRBJ2-7,CASSGGDTYEQYF,TGTGCCAGCAGTGGTGGGGATACCTACGAGCAGTACTTC
-,-,TRBV5-1,TRBJ2-2,CASRGQGNTGELFF,TGCGCCAGCCGTGGGCAGGGGAACACCGGGGAGCTGTTTTTT
-,-,TRBV6-5,TRBJ1-1,CASSYGDLNTEAFF,TGTGCCAGCAGTTACGGCGATTTGAACACTGAAGCTTTCTTT
-,once,TRBV6-5,TRBJ2-7,CASGTRDGSYEQYF,TGTGCCAGCGGCACCCGGGACGGATCCTACGAGCAGTACTTC
-,-,TRBV6-4,TRBJ2-1,CASSGQRGDEQFF,TGTGCCAGCAGTGGACAGCGAGGGGATGAGCAGTTCTTC
TRBD2,few,TRBV28,TRBJ2-1,CASTSSGRKQFF,TGTGCCAGCACCTCTAGCGGAAGAAAGCAGTTCTTC
-,-,TRBV27,TRBJ2-5,CASSHQETQYF,TGTGCCAGCAGCCATCAAGAGACCCAGTACTTC
-,-,TRBV5-5,TRBJ1-6,CASSRWDSPLHF,TGTGCCAGCAGCCGGTGGGATTCACCCCTCCACTTT
-,-,TRBV19,TRBJ1-2,CASSPTGEVRYGYTF,TGTGCCAGTAGCCCCACCGGGGAAGTCCGCTATGGCTACACCTTC
-,few,TRBV6-5,TRBJ1-1,CASRWNGGPEAFF,TGTGCCAGCAGATGGAATGGGGGTCCTGAAGCTTTCTTT
-,-,TRBV2,TRBJ1-4,CASGRDGGEEKLFF,TGTGCCAGCGGCCGAGATGGCGGGGAGGAAAAACTGTTTTTT
-,-,TRBV5-1,TRBJ2-2,CASSLLSNTGELFF,TGCGCCAGCAGCTTGTTGTCCAACACCGGGGAGCTGTTTTTT
-,many,TRBV5-4,TRBJ1-1,CASGSPVNTEAFF,TGTGCCAGCGGTTCACCGGTAAACACTGAAGCTTTCTTT
-,-,TRBV7-2,TRBJ2-2,CASSSGPANTGELFF,TGTGCCTCCTCGTCGGGGCCTGCGAACACCGGGGAGCTGTTTTTT
TRBD1,-,TRBV10-3,TRBJ2-3,CAISEGTGATDTQYF,TGTGCCATCAGTGAGGGGACAGGGGCAACAGATACGCAGTATTTT
TRBD1,-,TRBV5-1,TRBJ2-7,CASSIRDRGGEQYF,TGCGCCAGCAGCATCCGGGACAGGGGAGGCGAGCAGTACTTC
TRBD1,many,TRBV6-5,TRBJ1-5,CATTTGASNQPQHF,TGTGCCACGACAACAGGGGCCAGCAATCAGCCCCAGCATTTT
TRBD1,-,TRBV27,TRBJ1-1,CASSLTGVGTEAFF,TGTGCCAGCAGTCTAACAGGGGTTGGCACTGAAGCTTTCTTT
-,-,TRBV15,TRBJ2-7,CATSREKGGGTYEQYF,TGTGCCACCAGCAGAGAAAAGGGAGGCGGAACCTACGAGCAGTACTTC
TRBD1,-,TRBV5-1,TRBJ1-1,CASSQGQGANTEAFF,TGCGCCAGCAGCCAGGGACAGGGAGCGAACACTGAAGCTTTCTTT
TRBD1,-,TRBV27,TRBJ1-2,CATLTGLGGYTF,TGTGCCACGTTGACAGGGCTTGGTGGCTACACCTTC
-,-,TRBV29-1,TRBJ2-7,CSVVRDLSNEQYF,TGCAGCGTTGTCCGGGACCTAAGCAACGAGCAGTACTTC
-,-,TRBV19,TRBJ1-1,CASSGRQRRVAFF,TGTGCCAGTAGTGGCAGACAGAGACGAGTAGCTTTCTTT
-,-,TRBV5-1,TRBJ1-2,CASSWDRASYYGYTF,TGCGCCAGCAGCTGGGATCGGGCAAGTTACTATGGCTACACCTTC
-,-,TRBV6-4,TRBJ2-5,CASSLSPRETQYF,TGTGCCAGCAGTTTGTCCCCCCGGGAGACCCAGTACTTC
TRBD1,-,TRBV2,TRBJ1-2,CASSETGGVWDGYTF,TGTGCCAGCAGTGAAACAGGGGGCGTATGGGATGGCTACACCTTC
TRBD2,-,TRBV5-1,TRBJ2-1,CASSQLAGVSDEQFF,TGCGCCAGCAGCCAGCTAGCGGGAGTCTCTGATGAGCAGTTCTTC
TRBD1,-,TRBV29-1,TRBJ1-2,CSVVGQDHGYTF,TGCAGCGTTGTCGGACAGGACCATGGCTACACCTTC
-,few,TRBV30,TRBJ1-1,CAWSVLIRGDLGAFF,TGTGCCTGGAGTGTTCTCATCAGGGGCGATCTGGGAGCTTTCTTT
-,-,TRBV3-1/TRBV3-2,TRBJ2-1,CASSQDLVRDEQFF,TGTGCCAGCAGCCAAGATCTGGTGCGGGATGAGCAGTTCTTC
-,-,TRBV6-6,TRBJ1-2,CASSYDTASGGYTF,TGTGCCAGCAGTTACGACACGGCCAGTGGGGGCTACACCTTC
TRBD1,-,TRBV5-1,TRBJ2-7,CASAAGTGSSYEQYF,TGCGCCAGCGCAGCCGGGACAGGGAGCTCCTACGAGCAGTACTTC
-,-,TRBV7-9,TRBJ2-7,CASSPRGTVTYEQYF,TGTGCCAGCAGCCCCCGCGGGACGGTGACCTACGAGCAGTACTTC
-,few,TRBV2,TRBJ1-2,CASSEVNILLGYTF,TGTGCCAGCAGTGAAGTTAACATCCTACTTGGCTACACCTTC
-,-,TRBV9,TRBJ2-1,CASSHGGQNEQFF,TGTGCCAGCAGCCATGGGGGGCAGAATGAGCAGTTCTTC
-,-,TRBV15,TRBJ2-3,CATSRETSSRHF,TGTGCCACCAGCAGAGAGACTAGTAGTAGGCATTTT
TRBD1,-,TRBV12-3/TRBV12-4,TRBJ1-5,CASSVTGTQHF,TGTGCCAGCAGTGTGACAGGGACCCAGCATTTT
-,-,TRBV6-1,TRBJ1-3,CASSEGPGNTIYF,TGTGCCAGCAGTGAGGGACCGGGAAACACCATATATTTT
TRBD1,-,TRBV27,TRBJ2-7,CASSLSQGQEQYF,TGTGCCAGCAGTTTATCACAGGGACAGGAGCAGTACTTC
-,-,TRBV5-1,TRBJ2-3,CASRRTADTQYF,TGCGCCAGCCGGAGAACCGCGGATACGCAGTATTTT
-,-,TRBV3-1/TRBV3-2,TRBJ2-5,CASSQTFNRESSGAQETQYF,TGTGCCAGCAGCCAAACTTTTAACAGGGAGTCCTCGGGTGCCCAAGAGACCCAGTACTTC
-,-,TRBV7-8,TRBJ1-5,CASSLARVAGGISNQPQHF,TGTGCCAGCAGCTTAGCTCGGGTAGCTGGGGGGATTAGCAATCAGCCCCAGCATTTT